This T cell receptor (beta chain) originates from a study of T cell repertoires in cytomegalovirus infection. Study-level information: The authors relied on CMV epitopes, both recently identified HLA-C-restricted and well-studied HLA-B-restricted. Public TCR beta signatures indicated both CMV infection and matching HLA type.

The CDR3 has 15 amino acids. Trimming removed 0 bases at V and 7 bases at J, with 12 bases between. Germline V gives CDR1 SGHTA, CDR2 FQGNSA. General study findings and limits: Ex vivo, HLA-C-restricted CMV-specific TCR beta clonotypes prevailed over the rest of the response. Frequencies of public TCR beta families were cumulated, and this identified carriers of CMV plus the relevant HLA.

One entry per CDR3 protein, called by TCRdb with MiXCR from the reads. Seen here are about 500,000 distinct CDR3 sequences, 30% to 40% observed once, and the top ten hold about a sixth. Remarks on this clonotype: Its antigen is undetermined.

The TCR sequence derives from a human donor in good health (CMV status not recorded). Some clones in this sample may be carry-over from other donors' samples. This sequence joins TRBV7-2 and TRBJ1-4; tentatively, D is TRBD1 (6 bases). The sample here was cultured PBMCs, taken from culture after CMV antigen stimulation. In DNA, the CDR3 is TGTGCCAGCAGCTTAGCTCGAGGGGGGAGTGAAAAACTGTTTTTT. It codes for CASSLARGGSEKLFF.